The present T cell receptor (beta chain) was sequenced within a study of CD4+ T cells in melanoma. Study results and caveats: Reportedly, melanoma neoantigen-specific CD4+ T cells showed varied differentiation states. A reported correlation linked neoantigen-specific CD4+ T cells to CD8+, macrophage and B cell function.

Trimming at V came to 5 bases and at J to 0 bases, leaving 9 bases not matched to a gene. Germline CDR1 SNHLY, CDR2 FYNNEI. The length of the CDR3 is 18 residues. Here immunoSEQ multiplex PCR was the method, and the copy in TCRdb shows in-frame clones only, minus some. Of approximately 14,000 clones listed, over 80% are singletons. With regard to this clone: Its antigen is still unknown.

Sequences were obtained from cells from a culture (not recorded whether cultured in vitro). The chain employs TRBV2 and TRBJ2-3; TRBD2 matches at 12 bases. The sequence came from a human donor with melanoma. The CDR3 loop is CASSRVLAGGLSTDTQYF. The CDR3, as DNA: TGTGCCAGCAGTCGTGTACTAGCGGGGGGACTTAGCACAGATACGCAGTATTTT.